The sequence of this TCR beta chain was determined in a study of shared T cell receptors in the human thymus. This CDR3 region has 16 residues. V lost 4 bases and J lost 5; bases outside the gene matches: 13. CDR1 and CDR2 (germline): MDHEN, SYDVKM. Sequenced by immunoSEQ multiplex PCR; TCRdb stores in-frame clones only, minus some. The table records some 700,000 clones, approximately 83% of them present only once. These sequences were also reported in another study, on human thymus T cells. As that report states: Corrective heart surgery yielded the resections from which the thymus tissue came.

V gene TRBV28 combines with J gene TRBJ2-5; 7 nucleotides agree with TRBD2. What was sequenced was thymocytes. The receptor's source is a girl under two years old with a congenital heart defect. CDR3 region: CASSYGAGTKRETQYF. The DNA for the CDR3 is TGTGCCAGCAGTTACGGAGCGGGGACGAAGAGGGAGACCCAGTACTTC.